This passage covers 2 T cell receptor beta chains from one sample sequenced in a study of beta chain features in type 1 diabetes. All of the isolated RNA was reverse transcribed, so expressed TCRB transcripts were sequenced. The protocol was immunoSEQ multiplex PCR, while the TCRdb copy is restricted to in-frame clones and leaves out a portion. This sample yields over 150,000 clones, of which under 9.5% are seen a single time; approximately 0.65% belongs to the top ten. The specimen was central memory CD4+ T cells from blood. These receptors came from a man aged 18 to 30 in good health.

The sample holds a few counts of this clone. This sequence joins TRBV28 and TRBJ2-7; 9 nucleotides agree with TRBD2. Unmatched junction bases numbered 5, after V lost 8 bases and J lost 6 bases. CDR1 and CDR2 (germline): MDHEN, SYDVKM. The CDR3 has 12 residues. The CDR3 DNA is TGTGCCAGCCTAGCGGGGTCTAGCGAGCAGTACTTC. Translated: CASLAGSSEQYF.

The genes are TRBV25-1 and TRBJ1-6; D not certain. Trimming took 3 bases from V and 0 from J, leaving 9 bases between them. Per the germline V gene, CDR1 is MGHDK and CDR2 is SYGVNS. The CDR3 runs 16 residues. DNA of the CDR3: TGTGCCAGCAGTGACCCTTCCGGCTCCTATAATTCACCCCTCCACTTT. Translated: CASSDPSGSYNSPLHF.